The 29 T cell receptor beta chains in this list originate from one sample, sequenced in a study of neoadjuvant anti-PD-1 for oral cavity cancer. This table comes from immunoSEQ multiplex PCR, and its TCRdb copy is limited to in-frame clones, with some not included. The sample records around 31,000 clones, 85% to 90% being singletons. This specimen consisted of PBMCs, obtained before nivolumab (anti-PD-1) treatment. All receptors derive from a person aged 40 to 85 with oral cavity squamous cell carcinoma.

The V and J genes are TRBV11-2 and TRBJ2-5; D perhaps matches TRBD1 (8 bases). V was shortened by 3 bases and J by 3 bases, with 14 bases between the two germline ends. The germline V gene encodes CDR1 SGHAT and CDR2 FQNNGV. This CDR3 spans 15 amino acids. CDR3 DNA sequence: TGTGCCAGCAGCTTTTACAGGGGGGGAGAAGAGACCCAGTACTTC. Translated, it gives CASSFYRGGEETQYF. The variable domain in full, with the rest retrieved from reference TRBV11-2 and TRBJ2-5, is EAGVAQSPRYKIIEKRQSVAFWCNPISGHATLYWYQQILGQGPKLLIQFQNNGVVDDSQLPKDRFSAERLKGVDSTLKIQPAKLEDSAVYLCASSFYRGGEETQYFGPGTRLLVL.

The sample holds a few counts of this clone. This rearrangement joins TRBV19 to TRBJ2-1; 8 nucleotides align to TRBD1. The germline V gene has CDR1 LNHDA and CDR2 SQIVND (reference sequence). This CDR3 has 15 amino acids. V dropped 4 bases and J dropped 5; count of bases not matched to a gene: 7. This CDR3 reads CASSTRGLGNNEQFF. DNA for the CDR3: TGTGCCAGTAGTACCAGGGGGCTGGGGAACAATGAGCAGTTCTTC.

The rearrangement joins TRBV20-1 to TRBJ2-7; D remains ambiguous. Trimming took off 4 bases at V and 4 bases at J, with 8 bases between the two ends. This CDR3 comprises 11 residues. CDR1 DFQATT and CDR2 SNEGSKA come from the germline V gene (reference sequence). This chain's CDR3 is CSANSHYEQYF. The CDR3, as DNA: TGCAGTGCTAACTCACATTACGAGCAGTACTTC.

This rearrangement joins TRBV6-5 to TRBJ2-5; 7 positions agree with TRBD2. V trimming: 0 bases; J trimming: 0 bases; junction bases outside the gene matches: 1. The CDR3 runs 15 residues. Per germline, CDR1 MNHEY and CDR2 SVGAGI. CDR3 sequence reads: CASSYSGGDQETQYF. The CDR3 DNA reads TGTGCCAGCAGTTACTCGGGGGGGGACCAAGAGACCCAGTACTTC.

The rearrangement joins TRBV28 to TRBJ1-6; 7 positions match TRBD1. The junction had 5 bases not matched to a gene; V was cut back by 10 bases and J by 8 bases. The CDR3 totals 12 residues. CDR1 is MDHEN and CDR2 is SYDVKM in the germline V gene. This CDR3 is CANGQAYSPLHF. The CDR3 DNA reads as TGTGCCAACGGACAGGCATATTCACCCCTCCACTTT.

V and J are TRBV6-6 and TRBJ1-5; 7 nucleotides agree with TRBD1. This CDR3 contains 14 residues. CDR1 and CDR2 from the germline V gene are MNHNY and SVGAGI (reference sequence). The trim removed 6 bases at V and 4 bases at J, leaving 6 bases unmatched. CDR3 DNA: TGTGCCAGCAGACGGACAGGCAGGAATCAGCCCCAGCATTTT. As protein: CASRRTGRNQPQHF.

The chain uses TRBV7-8 and TRBJ2-7; maybe TRBD2 (5 bases). Germline values: CDR1 SGHVS, CDR2 FQNEAQ. V was trimmed by 5 bases and J by 0 bases, leaving 17 bases between them. The CDR3 is made up of 16 amino acids. CDR3: CASSRGGPESSYEQYF. CDR3 sequence (DNA): TGTGCCAGCAGCCGCGGCGGGCCAGAGAGCTCCTACGAGCAGTACTTC.

In regard to this clone: One end of the junction does not line up with germline, which may come from a read error. The rearrangement uses TRBV5-6 and TRBJ2-4; tentatively, D is TRBD1 (6 bases). CDR3 size: 13 residues. Germline loops: CDR1 SGHDT, CDR2 YYEEEE. This CDR3 reads CASSLEPGHNFRF. The CDR3 bases are TGTGCCAGCAGCTTGGAACCGGGACATAACTTTCGATTC.

J is TRBJ1-1 and V is TRBV29-1, with 8 nucleotides matching TRBD1. Looked up from germline, CDR1 is SQVTM and CDR2 is ANQGSEA. The trim removed 1 base at V and 5 bases at J, leaving 9 bases unmatched. The CDR3 has 15 amino acids. CDR3 amino acids: CSVEAGQGLWTEAFF. The CDR3 coding sequence is TGCAGCGTTGAAGCTGGACAGGGCCTATGGACTGAAGCTTTCTTT.

Comment on this clone: Germline is not matched at one junction end, which may reflect a read error. The J gene is TRBJ2-3, the V gene TRBV19; 12 bases fit TRBD1. Per germline, CDR1 LNHDA and CDR2 SQIVND (reference sequence). This CDR3 is 15 amino acids long. This chain's CDR3 is CASSIGTGGGDTQYF. The CDR3 coding sequence is TGTGCCAGTAGCATAGGGACAGGGGGCGGAGATACGCAGTATTTT. The full variable domain, with the rest looked up from reference TRBV19 and TRBJ2-3, is DGGITQSPKYLFRKEGQNVTLSCEQNLNHDAMYWYRQDPGQGLRLIYYSQIVNDFQKGDIAEGYSVSREKKESFPLTVTSAQKNPTAFYLCASSIGTGGGDTQYFGPGTRLTVL.

The rearrangement uses TRBV2 and TRBJ1-6; the D is unclear. This CDR3 region has 14 residues. Germline V gives CDR1 SNHLY, CDR2 FYNNEI. The ends were cut back, 2 bases at V and 9 bases at J, with 11 bases in the middle. The CDR3 spells CASSERTTSSPLHF. In nucleotides, the CDR3 is TGTGCCAGCAGTGAACGGACCACGAGTTCACCCCTCCACTTT. The full variable domain, its missing parts supplied by reference TRBV2 and TRBJ1-6, is EPEVTQTPSHQVTQMGQEVILRCVPISNHLYFYWYRQILGQKVEFLVSFYNNEISEKSEIFDDQFSVERPDGSNFTLKIRSTKLEDSAMYFCASSERTTSSPLHFGNGTRLTVT.

The V gene is TRBV19, the J gene TRBJ1-2, with 12 bases lining up with TRBD1. Germline-derived CDR1 and CDR2 are LNHDA and SQIVND (reference sequence). The length of the CDR3 is 14 residues. V trimming: 6 bases; J trimming: 5 bases; junction bases outside the gene matches: 4. The CDR3 DNA reads TGTGCCAGTAGCCGGGACAGGGGGCCATATGGCTACACCTTC. Translating gives CASSRDRGPYGYTF. Complete variable domain (other parts from reference TRBV19 and TRBJ1-2): DGGITQSPKYLFRKEGQNVTLSCEQNLNHDAMYWYRQDPGQGLRLIYYSQIVNDFQKGDIAEGYSVSREKKESFPLTVTSAQKNPTAFYLCASSRDRGPYGYTFGSGTRLTVV.

The J gene is TRBJ1-5, the V gene TRBV27; D perhaps matches TRBD1 (6 bases). The CDR3 has 14 amino acids. V shed 6 bases and J shed 5 bases, with 14 bases lying between them. The germline gives CDR1 MNHEY, CDR2 SMNVEV (reference sequence). CDR3 residues: CASSPSDRYQPQHF. CDR3 DNA: TGTGCCAGCAGCCCCTCGGACAGATATCAGCCCCAGCATTTT.

The J gene is TRBJ1-4, the V gene TRBV30; 7 positions match TRBD1. Losses at the gene ends were 3 bases for V and 7 bases for J; bases not matched to a gene: 8. CDR1 GTSNPN and CDR2 SVGIG come from the germline V gene (reference sequence). The CDR3 totals 14 residues. The CDR3 reads CAWRDNRGGEKLFF. CDR3 nucleotides: TGTGCCTGGAGGGACAACAGGGGTGGTGAAAAACTGTTTTTT. Looking up the rest from reference TRBV30 and TRBJ1-4 gives the full variable domain: SQTIHQWPATLVQPVGSPLSLECTVEGTSNPNLYWYRQAAGRGLQLLFYSVGIGQISSEVPQNLSASRPQDRQFILSSKKLLLSDSGFYLCAWRDNRGGEKLFFGSGTQLSVL.

The J gene is TRBJ2-3, the V gene TRBV5-1; TRBD2 agrees at 10 bases. Germline V CDR1 and CDR2: SGHRS, YFSETQ. This CDR3 comprises 17 residues. Trimming took 0 bases from V and 1 from J; bases not matched to a gene: 5. The CDR3: CASSLDPSGGGTDTQYF. The CDR3 DNA is TGCGCCAGCAGCTTGGATCCTAGCGGGGGAGGCACAGATACGCAGTATTTT. The full variable domain, rest sourced from reference TRBV5-1 and TRBJ2-3, is KAGVTQTPRYLIKTRGQQVTLSCSPISGHRSVSWYQQTPGQGLQFLFEYFSETQRNKGNFPGRFSGRQFSNSRSEMNVSTLELGDSALYLCASSLDPSGGGTDTQYFGPGTRLTVL.

The chain combines TRBV7-9 with TRBJ1-2; 7 bases fit TRBD1. V was clipped by 3 bases and J by 6 bases; unmatched bases: 13. The CDR3 extends over 16 amino acids. The germline CDR1 and CDR2 sequences are SEHNR and FQNEAQ (reference sequence). The DNA for the CDR3 is TGTGCCAGCAGCTTGCGAATAGGGACAGTAGAAAATGGCTACACCTTC. Its protein is CASSLRIGTVENGYTF. Full variable domain (remainder filled in from reference TRBV7-9 and TRBJ1-2): DTGVSQNPRHKITKRGQNVTFRCDPISEHNRLYWYRQTLGQGPEFLTYFQNEAQLEKSRLLSDRFSAERPKGSFSTLEIQRTEQGDSAMYLCASSLRIGTVENGYTFGSGTRLTVV.

V gene TRBV19 combines with J gene TRBJ2-5; the D is unclear. Per germline, CDR1 LNHDA and CDR2 SQIVND (reference sequence). The CDR3 extends over 12 amino acids. V shed 4 bases and J shed 1 base, with 4 bases lying between them. The CDR3: CASSSSQETQYF. The DNA for the CDR3 is TGTGCCAGTAGTAGCTCCCAAGAGACCCAGTACTTC. The whole variable domain, remainder taken from reference TRBV19 and TRBJ2-5, is DGGITQSPKYLFRKEGQNVTLSCEQNLNHDAMYWYRQDPGQGLRLIYYSQIVNDFQKGDIAEGYSVSREKKESFPLTVTSAQKNPTAFYLCASSSSQETQYFGPGTRLLVL.

V and J are TRBV27 and TRBJ1-1; D might be TRBD1 (5 bases). Between the trimmed V and J ends, which lost 6 bases and 10 bases, there was a span of 39 bases. CDR1 is MNHEY and CDR2 is SMNVEV in the germline V gene (reference sequence). This CDR3 is 20 amino acids long. Here the CDR3 DNA reads TGTGCCAGCAGCCCTTGGCCCCACGGGAATGCCGGGATGGGGACCAGCGGAGCTTTCTTT. Translating gives CASSPWPHGNAGMGTSGAFF.

This chain links TRBV7-2 with TRBJ2-7; D ambiguous. CDR1 is SGHTA and CDR2 is FQGNSA in the germline V gene. This CDR3 is built from 18 residues. With 2 bases removed from V and 2 bases from J, the gap between germline ends came to 22 bases. In nucleotides, the CDR3 is TGTGCCAGCAGCTTATCGTGGCACATAACCAGACCGACCTACGAGCAGTACTTC. This codes for CASSLSWHITRPTYEQYF.

This sequence joins TRBV7-2 and TRBJ1-5, with D uncertain. This CDR3 contains 15 residues. V lost 3 bases, J lost 7 bases, and 16 bases lay in between. CDR1 SGHTA and CDR2 FQGNSA come from the germline V gene. This chain's CDR3 is CASSLGSSPGQPQHF. DNA of the CDR3: TGTGCCAGCAGCTTGGGATCATCCCCGGGGCAGCCCCAGCATTTT.

The chain has TRBV6-5 and TRBJ1-2; no firm D call. The V and J ends lost 6 bases and 4 bases respectively, with 9 bases between them. The germline V gene encodes CDR1 MNHEY and CDR2 SVGAGI. The CDR3 is 12 residues long. Here the CDR3 DNA reads TGTGCCAGCAGAGGCCGAGGCTATGGCTACACCTTC. Translating it yields CASRGRGYGYTF.

This chain joins TRBV5-5 and TRBJ2-7; 9 bases line up with TRBD2. CDR1 is SGHKS, CDR2 YYEKEE, per germline (reference sequence). Trimming took 3 bases from V and 2 from J; bases not matched to a gene: 6. CDR3 length: 15 amino acids. The CDR3: CASSSTSGGTYEQYF. CDR3 DNA: TGTGCCAGCAGCTCAACCAGCGGGGGGACCTACGAGCAGTACTTC.

The CDR3 nucleotides are TGTGCCAGCAGCTTATACAGGGCTTCTGGGGCCAACGTCCTGACTTTC. Translating gives CASSLYRASGANVLTF. The chain combines TRBV7-6 with TRBJ2-6; D possibly corresponds to TRBD1 (6 bases). The CDR3 has 16 residues. CDR1 and CDR2 from the germline V gene are SGHVS and FNYEAQ. V was pared by 2 bases and J by 1 base, with 9 bases between.

The V gene is TRBV18, the J gene TRBJ2-2, with 7 bases fitting TRBD2. J was trimmed by 0 bases and V by 3 bases; bases with no gene match: 7. From germline, CDR1 is KGHSH and CDR2 LQKENI. This CDR3 has 17 residues. The CDR3 loop is CASSPEERGPNTGELFF. The CDR3 nucleotides read TGTGCCAGCTCACCCGAAGAGCGGGGACCGAACACCGGGGAGCTGTTTTTT.

There are a few counts of this clone. This chain connects TRBV21-1 to TRBJ1-4; the D call in the table, TRBD1, was not verified against the DNA. TRBV21-1 is listed as a pseudogene. This CDR3 region has 15 residues. The CDR3 sequence is CASAWYRTTNEKLFF. As DNA, the CDR3 is TGTGCCAGCGCCTGGTACAGAACAACTAATGAAAAACTGTTTTTT.

The chain employs TRBV27 and TRBJ1-2; 7 bases match TRBD1. Germline V lookup: CDR1 MNHEY, CDR2 SMNVEV (reference sequence). The CDR3 runs 12 residues. The ends lost 10 bases at V and 4 bases at J; junction bases unmatched: 6. The CDR3 DNA is TGTGCCACCAAACAGGGGCCCTATGGCTACACCTTC. It specifies CATKQGPYGYTF.

The rearrangement links TRBV20-1 to TRBJ1-2, with D hard to call. Germline lookup yields CDR1 DFQATT and CDR2 SNEGSKA (reference sequence). Trimming took 4 bases from V and 8 from J, leaving 11 bases between them. This CDR3 comprises 11 residues. Here the CDR3 reads CSATKTDGYTF. CDR3 in DNA: TGCAGTGCTACTAAGACTGACGGCTACACCTTC.

This clone turned up a few times. J is TRBJ2-1 and V is TRBV5-1; 8 bases agree with TRBD2. The CDR3 has 17 residues. From germline, CDR1 is SGHRS and CDR2 YFSETQ. V dropped 0 bases and J dropped 4; count of bases not matched to a gene: 9. Here the CDR3 reads CASSLAGGAPPYNEQFF. The CDR3 nucleotides are TGCGCCAGCAGCTTGGCCGGGGGGGCCCCTCCTTACAATGAGCAGTTCTTC.

This chain connects TRBV18 to TRBJ2-2; tentatively, D is TRBD1 (6 bases). The CDR3 is made up of 13 amino acids. V lost 5 bases and J lost 5, with 9 bases in between. Per the germline V gene, CDR1 is KGHSH and CDR2 is LQKENI. The chain's CDR3 is CASSSDRTGELFF. The CDR3 coding sequence is TGTGCCAGCTCATCGGACAGAACCGGGGAGCTGTTTTTT. Drawing the rest from reference TRBV18 and TRBJ2-2, the complete variable domain is NAGVMQNPRHLVRRRGQEARLRCSPMKGHSHVYWYRQLPEEGLKFMVYLQKENIIDESGMPKERFSAEFPKEGPSILRIQQVVRGDSAAYFCASSSDRTGELFFGEGSRLTVL.